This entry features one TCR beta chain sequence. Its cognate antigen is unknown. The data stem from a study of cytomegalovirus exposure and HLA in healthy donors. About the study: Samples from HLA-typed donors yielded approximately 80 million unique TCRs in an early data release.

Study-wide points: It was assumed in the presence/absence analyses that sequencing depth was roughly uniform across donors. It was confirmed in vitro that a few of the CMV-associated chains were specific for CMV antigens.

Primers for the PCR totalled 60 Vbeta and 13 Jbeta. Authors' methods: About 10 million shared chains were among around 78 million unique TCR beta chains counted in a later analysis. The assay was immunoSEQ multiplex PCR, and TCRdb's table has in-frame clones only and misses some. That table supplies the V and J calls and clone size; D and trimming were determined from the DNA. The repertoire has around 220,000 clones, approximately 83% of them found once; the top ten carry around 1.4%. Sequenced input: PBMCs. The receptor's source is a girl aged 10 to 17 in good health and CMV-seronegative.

The CDR3 bases are TGTGCCAGCAGCTTGGCCGGGAGTAATGAAAAACTGTTTTTT. Translated, it gives CASSLAGSNEKLFF. The chain combines TRBV5-4 with TRBJ1-4, with D unclear. V was shortened by 0 bases and J by 4 bases, with 7 bases between the two germline ends. The germline CDR1 and CDR2 sequences are SGHNT and YYREEE (reference sequence). CDR3 length: 14 residues.